The present entry profiles one T cell receptor beta chain with its context. The data are from a study of blood T cell repertoires in COVID-19. Study-level information: Material from acute and convalescent COVID-19 was sourced from the United States, Italy and Spain. Sample material is recorded as cDNA or gDNA derived from T cells, B-cell-depleted T cells, or PBMCs.

Some clones are missing from TCRdb's copy, which holds only in-frame ones; the method was immunoSEQ multiplex PCR. The data hold 250,000 to 300,000 clones, with 86% observed a single time. Germline lookup yields CDR1 MNHEY and CDR2 SVGAGI. Trimming removed 7 bases at V and 8 bases at J, with 14 bases between. This CDR3 spans 13 amino acids. Sequencing was done on a sample of peripheral blood. The rearrangement links TRBV6-5 to TRBJ1-4; possible D gene TRBD1, 5 bases. This TCR came from a woman aged 25 to 39 with active or convalescent COVID-19. As DNA, the CDR3 is TGTGCCAGCATGGTGGGGCGACAGGAAAAACTGTTTTTT. Residues: CASMVGRQEKLFF.